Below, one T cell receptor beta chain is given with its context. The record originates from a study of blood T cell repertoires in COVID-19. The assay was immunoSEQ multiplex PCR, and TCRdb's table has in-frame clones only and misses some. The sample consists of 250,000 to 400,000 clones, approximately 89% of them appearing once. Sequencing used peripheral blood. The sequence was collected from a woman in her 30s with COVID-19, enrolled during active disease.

The CDR3 nucleotides read TGTGCCAGCAGTTTACGCCTAGCTGGCTACACCTTC. Translated: CASSLRLAGYTF. The rearrangement uses TRBV28 and TRBJ1-2; no clear D gene. The CDR3 totals 12 residues. Trimming took off 2 bases at V and 7 bases at J, with 8 bases between the two ends. Germline values: CDR1 MDHEN, CDR2 SYDVKM.